This T cell receptor beta chain appears in the sequencing data of a study of blood T cell repertoires in COVID-19. The V end lost 4 bases, the J end lost 9 bases, and 5 bases lay between the germline ends. This CDR3 has 11 amino acids. Per the germline V gene, CDR1 is SGHNT and CDR2 is YYREEE (reference sequence). Under the authors' procedure: Amplification with reference gene primers provided the estimates of nucleated cell counts. Libraries were prepared by immunoSEQ multiplex PCR; TCRdb keeps only in-frame clonotypes and omits some of them. V and J calls and clone size are as listed in that table; D and trimming were resolved from the DNA. This sample has some 210,000 clones; around 83% occur once, and the top ten carry roughly 2.9%. This clone was detected once.

This receptor was identified in a man aged 50-60 years with active or convalescent COVID-19. Sequencing was done on a sample of peripheral blood. The chain has TRBV5-4 and TRBJ1-6; D remains ambiguous. DNA for the CDR3: TGTGCCAGCAGCACGAGTTCACCCCTCCACTTT. Protein: CASSTSSPLHF.